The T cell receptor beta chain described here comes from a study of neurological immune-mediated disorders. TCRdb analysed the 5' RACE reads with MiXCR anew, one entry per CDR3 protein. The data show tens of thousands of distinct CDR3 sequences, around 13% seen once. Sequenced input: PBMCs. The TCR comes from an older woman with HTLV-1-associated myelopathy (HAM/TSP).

The CDR3, as DNA: TGTGCCAGCAGCCCGATTTTATGGGGCGGCTACACCTTC. Translating gives CASSPILWGGYTF. The chain links TRBV3-1 to TRBJ1-2, with D possibly TRBD1 on 5 matching bases. The germline V and J ends were trimmed by 4 bases and 8 bases, with 14 bases remaining between them. This CDR3 has 13 amino acids. CDR1 and CDR2 (germline): LGHDT, YNNKEL (reference sequence).